The following is a TCR beta chain sequence with its context. Its antigen is still unknown. These data belong to a study of cytomegalovirus exposure and HLA in healthy donors. Measured with immunoSEQ multiplex PCR; TCRdb has only the in-frame clones, and not every one. Of about 130,000 clones in the sample, about 90% were seen once. The CDR3 covers 12 residues. In germline, CDR1 is MNHNY, CDR2 SVGAGI (reference sequence). Findings and limits, study-wide: With high specificity and sensitivity, the classifier reportedly diagnosed cytomegalovirus status. Most TCR sequences were uncommon, yet certain public TCRs appeared in many donors. First-cohort TCR clusters were later found to tend to co-occur in the 120 validation repertoires.

Source material: PBMCs. This chain connects TRBV6-6 to TRBJ2-7, with a weak D call TRBD1 (6 bases). This TCR was sampled from a young man in good health and CMV-seronegative. The CDR3 is CASSSGRGVFHV. In DNA form, the CDR3 reads TGTGCCAGCAGCTCAGGCAGGGGAGTCTTTCATGTC.